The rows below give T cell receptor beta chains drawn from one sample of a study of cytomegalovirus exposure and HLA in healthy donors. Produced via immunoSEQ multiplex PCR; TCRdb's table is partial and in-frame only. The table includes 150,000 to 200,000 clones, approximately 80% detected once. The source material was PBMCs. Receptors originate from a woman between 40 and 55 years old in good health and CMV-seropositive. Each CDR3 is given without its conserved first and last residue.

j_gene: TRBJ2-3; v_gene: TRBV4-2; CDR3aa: ASSPRRDTQY
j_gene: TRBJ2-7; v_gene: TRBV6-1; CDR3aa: ASSHDTPYEQY
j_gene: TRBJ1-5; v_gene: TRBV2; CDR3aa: ASGAQNQPQH
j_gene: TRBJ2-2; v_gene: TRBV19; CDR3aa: ASRFQTGVESTGELF
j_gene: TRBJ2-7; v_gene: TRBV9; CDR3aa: ASSVVSGALNEQY
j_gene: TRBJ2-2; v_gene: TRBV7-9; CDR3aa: ASSGEASANTGELF
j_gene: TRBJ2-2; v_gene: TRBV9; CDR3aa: ASSVQGAGTGELF
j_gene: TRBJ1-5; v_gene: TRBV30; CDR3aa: AYRDEGQPQH
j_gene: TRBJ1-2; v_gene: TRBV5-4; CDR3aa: ASSLDAQGGGYT
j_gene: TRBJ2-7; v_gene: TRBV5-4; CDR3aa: ASSLGAGTSYEQY
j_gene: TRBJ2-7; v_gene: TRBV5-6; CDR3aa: ASSDAASAYEQY
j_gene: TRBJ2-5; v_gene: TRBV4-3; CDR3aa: ASSQEYGRETQY
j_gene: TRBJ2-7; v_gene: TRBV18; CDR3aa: ASSSGTVRGEQY
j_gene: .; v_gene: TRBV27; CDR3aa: ASHPAGTTYEQY
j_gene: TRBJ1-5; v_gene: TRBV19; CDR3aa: ASSRGTPSNQPQH
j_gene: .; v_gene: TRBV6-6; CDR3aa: ASSTPGAYEQY
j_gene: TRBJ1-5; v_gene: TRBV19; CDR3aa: ASSAGTGGQPQH
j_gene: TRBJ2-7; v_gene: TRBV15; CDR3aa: ATTPGGVNSYEQY
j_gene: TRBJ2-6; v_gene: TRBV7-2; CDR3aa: ASTLTSGSGANVLT
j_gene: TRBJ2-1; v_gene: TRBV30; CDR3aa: AWSAGLAGGRDEQF
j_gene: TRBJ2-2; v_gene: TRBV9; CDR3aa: ASSVHLAENTGELF
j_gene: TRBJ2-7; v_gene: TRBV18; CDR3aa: ASQSQGANEQY
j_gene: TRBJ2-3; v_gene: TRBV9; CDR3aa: ASSEAGTSSDTQY
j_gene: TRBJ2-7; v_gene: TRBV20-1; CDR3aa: SGQGAHEQY
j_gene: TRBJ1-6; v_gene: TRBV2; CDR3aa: ASTDEESPLH
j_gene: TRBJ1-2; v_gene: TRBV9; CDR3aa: ASSVGQAAYGYT
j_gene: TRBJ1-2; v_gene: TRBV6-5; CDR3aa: ASQGQGIYGYT
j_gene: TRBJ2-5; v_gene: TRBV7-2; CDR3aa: ASSTGAVNLVETQY
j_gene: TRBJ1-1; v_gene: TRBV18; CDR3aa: ASSPSSTANTEAF
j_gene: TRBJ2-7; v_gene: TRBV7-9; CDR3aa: ASSLDGGASEQY
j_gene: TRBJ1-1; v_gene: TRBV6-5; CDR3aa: ASSRRAGITEAF
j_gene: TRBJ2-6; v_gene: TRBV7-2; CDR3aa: ASSFISGGANVLT
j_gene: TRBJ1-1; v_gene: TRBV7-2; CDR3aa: ASSNPTGTGVSEAF
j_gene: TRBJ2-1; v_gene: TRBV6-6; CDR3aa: ATSASVDNEQF
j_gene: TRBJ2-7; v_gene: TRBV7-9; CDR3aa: ASSLGAGGEWY
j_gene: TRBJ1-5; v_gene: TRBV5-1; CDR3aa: ASSMGEDQPQH
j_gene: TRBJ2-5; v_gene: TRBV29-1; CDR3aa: SVEGTSGETQY
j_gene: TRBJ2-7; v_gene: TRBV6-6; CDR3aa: ASRLVRGEQY
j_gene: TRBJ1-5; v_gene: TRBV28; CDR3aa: ASSFTQGAGQPQH
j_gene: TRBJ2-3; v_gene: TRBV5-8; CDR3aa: ASSLVAGYRDTQY
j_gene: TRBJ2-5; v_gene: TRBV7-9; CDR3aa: ASSFSVQETQY
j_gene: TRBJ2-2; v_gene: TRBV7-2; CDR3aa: ASSQMTTNTGELF
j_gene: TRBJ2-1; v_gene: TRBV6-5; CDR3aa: ASSPGRVGDEQF
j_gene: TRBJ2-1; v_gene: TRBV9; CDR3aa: ASSSRLNEQF
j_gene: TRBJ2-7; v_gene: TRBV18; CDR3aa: ASSLYLAGDIEQY
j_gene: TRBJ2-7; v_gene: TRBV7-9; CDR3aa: ASSLEQYEQY
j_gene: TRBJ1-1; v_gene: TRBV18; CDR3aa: ASSPSGTGTEAF
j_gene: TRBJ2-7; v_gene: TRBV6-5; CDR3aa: ASSYSGGQGREQY
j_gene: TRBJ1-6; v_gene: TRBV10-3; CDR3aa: ATKRGPFNSPLH